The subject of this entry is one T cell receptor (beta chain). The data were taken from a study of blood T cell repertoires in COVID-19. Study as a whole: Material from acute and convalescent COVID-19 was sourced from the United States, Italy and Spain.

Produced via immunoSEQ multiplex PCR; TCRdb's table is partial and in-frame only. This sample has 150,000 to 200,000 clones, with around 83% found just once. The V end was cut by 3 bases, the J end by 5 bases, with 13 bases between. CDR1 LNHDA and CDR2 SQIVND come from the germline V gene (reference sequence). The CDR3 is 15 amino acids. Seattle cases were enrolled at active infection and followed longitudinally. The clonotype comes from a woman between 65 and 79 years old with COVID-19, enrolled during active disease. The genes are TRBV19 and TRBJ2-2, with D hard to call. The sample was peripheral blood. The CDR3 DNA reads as TGTGCCAGTAGTATTCGCCCTATTATTACCGGGGAGCTGTTTTTT. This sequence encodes CASSIRPIITGELFF.